The present T cell receptor beta chain was sequenced within a study of blood T cell repertoires in COVID-19. This CDR3 comprises 14 residues. V gave up 8 bases and J gave up 3 bases, with 13 bases separating them. Per germline, CDR1 SNHLY and CDR2 FYNNEI. Original analysis: Reference gene primers were amplified, and this amplification served to estimate nucleated cell counts. Measured with immunoSEQ multiplex PCR; TCRdb has only the in-frame clones, and not every one. D and trimming come from the DNA, and the V and J calls and clone size come from that table. The table includes tens of thousands of clones, more than 80% detected once.

This clonotype was obtained from a man in his fifties or sixties with COVID-19, enrolled during active disease. The chain uses TRBV2 and TRBJ2-2; TRBD1 is a possible D gene (6 bases). The specimen was peripheral blood. The CDR3 nucleotides are TGTGCCAGCGGGGGCAGGGGTGACACCGGGGAGCTGTTTTTT. Encoded protein: CASGGRGDTGELFF.